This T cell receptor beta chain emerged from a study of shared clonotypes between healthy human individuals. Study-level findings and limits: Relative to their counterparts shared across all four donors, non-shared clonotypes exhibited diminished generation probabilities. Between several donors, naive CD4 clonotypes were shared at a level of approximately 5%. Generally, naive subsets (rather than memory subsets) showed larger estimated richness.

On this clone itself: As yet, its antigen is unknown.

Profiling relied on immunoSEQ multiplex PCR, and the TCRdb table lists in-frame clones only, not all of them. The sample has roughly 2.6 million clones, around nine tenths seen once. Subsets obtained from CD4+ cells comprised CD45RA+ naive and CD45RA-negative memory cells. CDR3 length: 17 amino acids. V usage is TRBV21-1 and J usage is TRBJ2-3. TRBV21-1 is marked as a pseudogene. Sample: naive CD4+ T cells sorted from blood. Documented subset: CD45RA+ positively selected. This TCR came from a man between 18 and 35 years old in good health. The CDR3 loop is CASSKPGPGPSTDTQYF. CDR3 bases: TGTGCCAGCAGCAAACCGGGTCCCGGACCTAGCACAGATACGCAGTATTTT.